This T cell receptor (beta chain) was sequenced in a study of T cells in Graves' hyperthyroidism and ophthalmopathy (dated by TCRdb to the late 2010s). For the wider study: Peripheral blood samples were taken at the time of initial diagnosis, prior to any treatment. Prospective prediction of ophthalmopathy was tested in an independent validation cohort of 18 to 20 hyperthyroidism patients and around 16 patients who later progressed to ophthalmopathy. After sampling, hyperthyroidism patients received methimazole starting at 30 mg daily, and ophthalmopathy patients received high-dose intravenous methylprednisolone. For training and testing, the 100 or so patients in the discovery cohort were randomly divided in a 7:3 ratio. The paper reports TCR Vbeta CDR3 sequencing of 130 to 150 peripheral blood samples: around 41 ophthalmopathy, about 75 hyperthyroidism and some 17 progressor patients. In about 6 Graves' hyperthyroidism patients, the study also compared T-cell repertoires from thyroid tissue with T-cell repertoires from blood. To identify distinguishing TCR V-J signatures, a discovery cohort of roughly 100 patients was used, comprising 40 to 45 with Graves' ophthalmopathy and under 60 with stable Graves' hyperthyroidism. The paper's findings and limits, for the study overall: A model built on a 13 V-J signature distinguished ophthalmopathy from stable hyperthyroidism, reaching 85% to 90% sensitivity and approximately 83% specificity in cross-validation and 80%/75% in testing. No statistical method was used to fix the sample size in advance, and group allocation was not hidden from the investigators. In validation, the model predicted progression to ophthalmopathy a median of about 6 months before onset, with roughly 68% sensitivity and about 75% specificity. Most expanded thyroid clonotypes (frequency above 0.001) were also detected in blood, suggesting blood repertoires may reflect thyroid immune responses.

A patient counted as having stable Graves' hyperthyroidism if no progression to ophthalmopathy occurred over 18 months of follow-up. Hyperthyroidism patients were newly diagnosed, with disease duration under 2 months, and aged 18 to 65 years. Any patient with an uncontrolled infection, another autoimmune disease, pregnancy or lactation was excluded. Diagnoses were established on the basis of clinical symptoms, serum thyroxine and TRAb, thyroid ultrasound, and orbital computed tomography. PBMCs were isolated from 7.5 to 10 ml of fresh peripheral blood by Ficoll-Paque density gradient centrifugation. Trizol reagent was used to extract total RNA, and RNA quality was then checked on an Agilent 2100 Bioanalyzer. The TCR beta CDR3 regions were amplified from the RNA transcripts. A first-round RT-PCR of the TCR CDR3 used the HTBI primer set with the Qiagen OneStep RT-PCR kit. The libraries were constructed in a second round of multiplex PCR and then size-selected and purified. The libraries were sequenced on an Illumina HiSeq2000 using paired-end 100 bp reads. In the paper's pipeline: SOAPnuke was used to process the raw data, with reads discarded if the reads contained adapters or uncalled bases, had a mean Phred below 15, or lacked an exact constant-primer or identifier match. COPE v1.2.5 was used to merge high-quality paired reads, and clonotypes were defined as unique nucleotide sequences. MiTCR v1.1 was used to align the clonotypes against IMGT TRBV, TRBD and TRBJ reference segments. Only V-J combinations with frequency above 0.0001, covering about 99% of repertoires, were analysed. The TCS score was defined as F50 (clonal expansion) divided by E x V (chaos), with BLOSUM62-based TCRdist calculated between CDR3 peptides within each V-J. Welch's t-statistics and random forest reduced roughly 540 V-J features to 10 to 15, which were used in a naive Bayes classifier (R e1071). In-frame beta chains were kept once TCRdb had trimmed the public reads at Q25 with fastp and called clones with MiXCR. CDR3 protein sequences are deduplicated, and each keeps its most common genes and DNA. TCRdb assigned the V and J calls; the authors' analysis was not used. The sample table contains around 420,000 distinct CDR3 sequences; only one count was recorded for 15% to 19% of them. The top ten hold 14% of the sample.

This clonotype was seen a few times. What antigen it recognizes has not been identified. Base qualities were left out, and no much larger clone turns up one base away. Sequences were obtained from blood. This receptor was obtained from a woman between 18 and 29 years old with Graves' hyperthyroidism.

The CDR3: CATSRDGGSWEQYF. The DNA reads as follows: TGTGCCACCAGCAGAGATGGCGGCAGCTGGGAGCAGTACTTC. The chain links TRBV15 with TRBJ2-7; a confident D gene designation cannot be given. According to the germline V gene (reference sequence), CDR1 reads LNHNV and CDR2 reads YYDKDF. Cut back by 0 bases and 7 bases, the V and J ends lie 13 bases apart. From cysteine to phenylalanine, the CDR3 is 14 amino acids long. The DNA shown is the 42-base CDR3, in frame from base 1.